This T cell receptor (beta chain) was observed in a study of CD8 T cells in ankylosing spondylitis. TCRdb used MiXCR to reprocess the 5' RACE reads, holding one entry per CDR3 protein. The sample has about 350,000 distinct CDR3 sequences, 20% seen once; the top ten hold roughly 13%. This clonotype was found a few times. The antigen is unknown. Study-wide results and caveats: Reportedly, matched ankylosing spondylitis synovial fluid was significantly enriched for disease-linked clones. A motif in TCR beta, a set of under 10 highly homologous variants, appeared characteristic of ankylosing spondylitis blood.

This CDR3 is built from 14 residues. Trimming removed 8 bases from V and 4 bases from J, with 17 bases in between. The germline gives CDR1 MNHNS, CDR2 SASEGT. The V gene is TRBV6-1, the J gene TRBJ1-1, with D possibly TRBD1 on 6 matching bases. Sequencing was performed on blood, either unsorted or a sorted T cell fraction (not recorded which). The clonotype was recovered from a male donor with ankylosing spondylitis or in good health (not recorded which). The CDR3 DNA reads TGTGCCAGCGGGGGGGCAGGCGCCGGCACTGAAGCTTTCTTT. Amino acids: CASGGAGAGTEAFF.